This T cell receptor beta chain was profiled in a study of OX40 agonist ivuxolimab in advanced cancers. Using immunoSEQ multiplex PCR, the repertoire was profiled, and TCRdb retains in-frame clones only, with some absent. The repertoire holds tens of thousands of clones, with 84% as singletons. This sequence originates from an adult with an advanced solid tumor such as melanoma, head and neck, liver or kidney cancer. The sequences come from CD4+ or CD8+ T cells sorted from blood, collected in a trial of the OX40 agonist ivuxolimab.

CDR3 coding DNA: TGTGCCAGCAGCTTAACAGGTCTCTACACAGATACGCAGTATTTT. Residues: CASSLTGLYTDTQYF. This chain links TRBV7-3 with TRBJ2-3, with D uncertain. The V end was cut by 0 bases, the J end by 2 bases, with 9 bases between. The germline gives CDR1 SGHTA, CDR2 FQGTGA. CDR3 length: 15 amino acids.